This TCR beta chain was profiled in a study of T cell changes during pregnancy in multiple sclerosis. The germline V and J ends were trimmed by 1 base and 0 bases, with 9 bases remaining between them. CDR3 length: 15 residues. Germline-derived CDR1 and CDR2 are SGHAT and FQNNGV. The table lists this clone with a few counts. Sequenced by immunoSEQ multiplex PCR; TCRdb stores in-frame clones only, minus some. The sample consists of around 50,000 clones, roughly 90% of them appearing once. This sequence originates from a female donor in good health, enrolled as a control in a pregnancy study. The sequenced sample was CD4+ T cells from peripheral blood mononuclear cells, obtained after pregnancy. The chain uses TRBV11-2 and TRBJ1-1; D ambiguous. CDR3: CASSLVQVMNTEAFF. The CDR3 DNA is TGTGCCAGCAGCTTAGTGCAGGTCATGAACACTGAAGCTTTCTTT.